The 11 T cell receptor beta chains presented below share a single source sample, sequenced in a study of T cell responses to AZD1222 COVID-19 vaccine. Generated by immunoSEQ multiplex PCR, the TCRdb table keeps only in-frame clones and is missing some. The sample has about 140,000 clones; 85% to 90% are singletons. The sequencing used peripheral blood, collected on day 0 of AZD1222 vaccination. All receptors come from an adult in good health.

V gene TRBV7-9 combines with J gene TRBJ1-5; tentative D call: TRBD1 (5 bases). V dropped 4 bases and J dropped 5 bases, with 12 bases sitting between them. From germline, CDR1 is SEHNR and CDR2 FQNEAQ (reference sequence). This CDR3 contains 14 residues. The CDR3 spells CASSWGTGDQPQHF. CDR3 coding DNA: TGTGCCAGCAGCTGGGGCACCGGCGATCAGCCCCAGCATTTT.

This clone has only a few counts. This chain uses TRBV7-9 with TRBJ2-3; D is unclear. Germline loops: CDR1 SEHNR, CDR2 FQNEAQ (reference sequence). The CDR3 runs to 15 residues. V was shortened by 3 bases and J by 4 bases, with 14 bases between the two germline ends. CDR3 nucleotides: TGTGCCAGCAGCTTGGGAACCGTTGGTCCAGATACGCAGTATTTT. Encoded protein: CASSLGTVGPDTQYF.

This clone was counted a few times. V usage is TRBV2 and J usage is TRBJ1-6, with TRBD1 matching 8 bases. The CDR3 loop spans 14 amino acids. J lost 9 bases, V lost 4 bases, and 5 bases had no gene match. Germline V gene data show CDR1 as SNHLY and CDR2 as FYNNEI. The CDR3 region has the DNA TGTGCCAGCAGTGCGGACAGGGAAGGTTCACCCCTCCACTTT. Translated, it gives CASSADREGSPLHF.

The chain joins TRBV11-2 to TRBJ2-5; D unclear. V was cut by 5 bases and J by 5 bases, with 12 bases left in between. The V gene's germline CDR1 is SGHAT and CDR2 FQNNGV. There are 13 residues in the CDR3. The CDR3 coding sequence is TGTGCCAGCAGCCCCAGACTGCGGGAGACCCAGTACTTC. It translates to CASSPRLRETQYF.

J is TRBJ2-7 and V is TRBV6-5; D is undetermined. Germline V lookup: CDR1 MNHEY, CDR2 SVGAGI. The V gene lost 4 bases and the J gene lost 0 bases, with 4 bases spanning the gap. The CDR3 has 12 amino acids. CDR3 coding DNA: TGTGCCAGCAGTTCCAGCTCCTACGAGCAGTACTTC. Protein: CASSSSSYEQYF.

The chain recombines TRBV5-1 with TRBJ2-5; TRBD1 matches at 9 bases. Per germline, CDR1 SGHRS and CDR2 YFSETQ. The CDR3 has 15 residues. The J segment lost 4 bases and the V segment lost 4 bases, leaving 8 bases of the junction unmatched. The CDR3 sequence: CASSGGTGWGETQYF. CDR3 DNA: TGCGCCAGCAGCGGCGGGACAGGGTGGGGAGAGACCCAGTACTTC.

This clone was observed a handful of times. The chain couples TRBV4-1 to TRBJ2-7, with TRBD2 matching over 14 bases. After removal of 0 bases from V and 6 bases from J, the junction contained 7 bases not matched to a gene. This CDR3 spans 17 amino acids. Germline V CDR1 and CDR2: MGHRA, YSYEKL. This chain's CDR3 is CASSQEGGTSGSLEQYF. CDR3 bases: TGCGCCAGCAGCCAAGAAGGGGGGACTAGCGGGAGTCTCGAGCAGTACTTC.

Note on this clone: The junction departs from germline at one end; a sequencing error may be responsible. The V call is TRBV3-1 (or the pseudogene TRBV3-2), the J call TRBJ1-3, with unresolved D. The germline CDR1 and CDR2 sequences are LGHDT and YNNKEL (reference sequence). The CDR3 runs to 8 residues. CDR3 nucleotide sequence: TGTGCCAGCAGCGCAAGGGATTTT. It yields the protein CASSARDF.

V and J are TRBV11-2 and TRBJ1-4, with no clear D. Per germline, CDR1 SGHAT and CDR2 FQNNGV. CDR3 length equals 14 residues. Trimming removed 1 base from V and 8 bases from J, with 11 bases in between. The CDR3, as DNA: TGTGCCAGCAGCTTAGTTTTCGGCCCGGAAAAACTGTTTTTT. Its translation: CASSLVFGPEKLFF.

The chain uses TRBV5-1 and TRBJ2-5, with TRBD1 matching over 8 bases. CDR3 size: 15 residues. The V gene's germline CDR1 is SGHRS and CDR2 YFSETQ. Trimming at V came to 0 bases and at J to 6 bases, leaving 7 bases not matched to a gene. This chain's CDR3 is CASSLVQGAGKTQYF. In DNA, the CDR3 is TGCGCCAGCAGCTTGGTCCAGGGGGCGGGTAAGACCCAGTACTTC.

The rearrangement links TRBV5-1 to TRBJ1-2; the D is unclear. The CDR3 loop spans 16 amino acids. Germline-derived CDR1 and CDR2 are SGHRS and YFSETQ. V gave up 1 base and J gave up 2 bases, with 15 bases separating them. The CDR3 spells CASSLSSDVGNYGYTF. The CDR3 coding sequence is TGCGCCAGCAGCTTGAGTTCAGACGTGGGGAACTATGGCTACACCTTC.